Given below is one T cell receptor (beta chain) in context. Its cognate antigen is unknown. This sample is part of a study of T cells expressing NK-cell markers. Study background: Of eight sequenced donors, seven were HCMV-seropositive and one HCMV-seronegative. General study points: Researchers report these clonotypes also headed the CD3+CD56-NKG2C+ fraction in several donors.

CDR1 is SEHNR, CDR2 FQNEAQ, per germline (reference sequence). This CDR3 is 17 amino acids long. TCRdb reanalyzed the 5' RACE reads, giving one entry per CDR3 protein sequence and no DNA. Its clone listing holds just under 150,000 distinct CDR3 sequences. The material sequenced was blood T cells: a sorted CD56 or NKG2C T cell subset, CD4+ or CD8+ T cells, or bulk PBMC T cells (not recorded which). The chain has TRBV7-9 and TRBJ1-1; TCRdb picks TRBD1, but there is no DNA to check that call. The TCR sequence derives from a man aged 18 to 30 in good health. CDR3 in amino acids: CASSFQRGQGTNTEAFF.